This entry is about one TCR beta chain. The data were obtained in a study of shared clonotypes between healthy human individuals. The V end lost 6 bases, the J end lost 0 bases, and 15 bases lay between the germline ends. The CDR3 consists of 16 residues. From germline, CDR1 is SNHLY and CDR2 FYNNEI. In the original analysis: From ImmunoSEQ came sequences covering only the junction and carrying no quality scores, so filtering differed. The protocol was immunoSEQ multiplex PCR, while the TCRdb copy is restricted to in-frame clones and leaves out a portion. That table supplies the V and J calls and clone size; D and trimming were determined from the DNA. The data show fewer than 2.5 million clones, approximately 93% seen once. Recent vaccinations or acute infections were absent in the healthy HIV-negative adult donors.

Input material: naive CD4+ T cells from PBMCs. Described subset: CD45RA+ positively selected. The receptor was derived from a man between 18 and 35 years old in good health. Some clones in this sample may be carry-over from other donors' samples. This chain connects TRBV2 to TRBJ1-3; no clear D. DNA for the CDR3: TGTGCCAGCAGGGAACAGACGGGGAGCTCTGGAAACACCATATATTTT. Encoded protein: CASREQTGSSGNTIYF.